This TCR beta chain was found in a study of blood T cell repertoires in COVID-19. In the study overall: Samples came from the United States, Italy and Spain, spanning acute and convalescent COVID-19.

TCRdb's copy holds only in-frame clones and misses some; the assay was immunoSEQ multiplex PCR. The sample shows over 150,000 clones, 86% of them seen only once. V lost 0 bases and J lost 6, with 12 bases in between. The CDR3 is 14 amino acids. Per germline, CDR1 MNHEY and CDR2 SVGEGT. The rearrangement links TRBV6-2 or TRBV6-3 to TRBJ2-7, with a tentative D call TRBD2 (5 bases). The specimen sequenced was peripheral blood. The clonotype comes from a man aged 50-59 years with active or convalescent COVID-19. CDR3 protein: CASSYSGPAGEQYF. The CDR3 nucleotides read TGTGCCAGCAGTTACTCCGGGCCCGCGGGCGAGCAGTACTTC.